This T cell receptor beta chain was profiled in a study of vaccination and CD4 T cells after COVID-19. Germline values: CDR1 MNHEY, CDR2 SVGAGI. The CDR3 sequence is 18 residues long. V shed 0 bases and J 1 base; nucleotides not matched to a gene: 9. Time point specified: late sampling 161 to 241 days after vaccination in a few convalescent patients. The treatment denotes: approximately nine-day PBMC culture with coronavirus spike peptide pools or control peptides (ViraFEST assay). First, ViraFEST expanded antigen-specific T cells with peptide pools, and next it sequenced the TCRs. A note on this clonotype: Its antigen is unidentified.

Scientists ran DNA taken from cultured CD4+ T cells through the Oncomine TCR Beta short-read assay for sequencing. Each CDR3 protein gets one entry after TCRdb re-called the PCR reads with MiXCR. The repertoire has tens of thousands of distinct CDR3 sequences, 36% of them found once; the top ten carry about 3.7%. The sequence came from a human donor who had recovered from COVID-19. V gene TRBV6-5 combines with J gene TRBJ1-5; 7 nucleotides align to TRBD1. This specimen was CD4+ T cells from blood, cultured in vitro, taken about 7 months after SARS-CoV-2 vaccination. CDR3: CASSYSAPTGMSNQPQHF. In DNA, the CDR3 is TGTGCCAGCAGTTACTCGGCCCCGACAGGGATGAGCAATCAGCCCCAGCATTTT.